The 4 T cell receptor beta chains listed next were all sequenced from one sample in a study of cytomegalovirus exposure and HLA in healthy donors. Researchers ran the PCR with 60 Vbeta and 13 Jbeta primers. Profiling relied on immunoSEQ multiplex PCR, and the TCRdb table lists in-frame clones only, not all of them. The repertoire holds 95,000 to 110,000 clones, about three quarters seen once, with approximately 5.3% in the top ten. Sequences were obtained from PBMCs. The receptors derive from a woman between 18 and 29 years old in good health and CMV-seropositive.

The V and J genes are TRBV11-2 and TRBJ1-6, with no clear D. The length of the CDR3 is 12 residues. Trimming pared 1 base from V and 8 bases from J, leaving 3 bases between. CDR1 and CDR2 from the germline V gene are SGHAT and FQNNGV. CDR3 protein: CASSLVDSPLHF. The CDR3 DNA reads as TGTGCCAGCAGCTTAGTCGATTCACCCCTCCACTTT.

This clone has just a few counts. J is TRBJ1-2 and V is TRBV6-5, with D tentatively TRBD1 (6 bases). This CDR3 is built from 14 residues. The V gene's germline CDR1 is MNHEY and CDR2 SVGAGI. V shed 5 bases and J shed 2 bases, with 12 bases lying between them. The CDR3 DNA reads as TGTGCCAGCAGTCTAAACAGGGTCAACTATGGCTACACCTTC. This encodes CASSLNRVNYGYTF.

The chain uses TRBV28 and TRBJ2-1; TRBD2 matches at 9 bases. CDR1 is MDHEN, CDR2 SYDVKM, per germline. CDR3 length: 16 residues. J gave up 5 bases and V 1 base, and 6 bases lay outside the gene matches. CDR3 DNA: TGTGCCAGCAGTTTATCGGTAGCGGGAGTCAACAATGAGCAGTTCTTC. Protein product: CASSLSVAGVNNEQFF.

This clone was recorded a few times. The genes are TRBV7-2 and TRBJ2-6; weak D call: TRBD1 (6 bases). CDR1 SGHTA and CDR2 FQGNSA come from the germline V gene. The CDR3 spans 15 residues. Trimming left V 5 bases short and J 2 bases short, with 10 bases between. CDR3 sequence (DNA): TGTGCCAGCAGCCCCCAGGGGACTGGGGCCAACGTCCTGACTTTC. The encoded protein is CASSPQGTGANVLTF.